The TCR beta chain described here comes from a study of regulatory T cells in long-lasting Graves disease. On the study more broadly: Graves' patients, diagnosed recently, had received antithyroid drugs under 3 months.

Construction of TCR beta libraries relied on iRepertoire HTBI primers and on Arm-PCR targeting CDR3 regions. TCRdb re-derived calls from the multiplex PCR reads in MiXCR, one entry per CDR3 protein. This repertoire shows about 420,000 distinct CDR3 sequences, 16% found once; its top ten account for 20% to 25%. V was trimmed by 4 bases and J by 13 bases, leaving 18 bases between them. Germline CDR1 SGDLS, CDR2 YYNGEE. The CDR3 sequence is 13 residues long. Sample time point: newly diagnosed GD, antithyroid drugs for less than 3 months. RNA isolated from PBMCs was used to make the TCR library. Regarding the study as a whole: Persistent patients shared more public clonotypes (about 2,700) than newly diagnosed patients (around 910).

Worth noting for this clonotype: Its specificity is not known.

Another study also made use of these data, one on T cells in Graves' hyperthyroidism and ophthalmopathy.

The specimen comprised peripheral blood mononuclear cells (PBMCs), sampled at new diagnosis, from a patient treated with antithyroid drugs. This sequence joins TRBV9 and TRBJ2-1; D is unresolved. The TCR sequence derives from a woman aged 18 to 35 with Graves disease. In nucleotides, the CDR3 is TGTGCCAGCAGCAAGACCCAAGTGGCGACCCAGTTCTTC. Translation: CASSKTQVATQFF.